The 28 T cell receptor beta chains listed next were all sequenced from one sample in a study of T cells in Graves' hyperthyroidism and ophthalmopathy. What was amplified from RNA transcripts were TCR beta CDR3 regions. In the first-round RT-PCR of the TCR CDR3, the HTBI primer set was used. MiXCR, run by TCRdb on the multiplex PCR reads, gives a single entry per CDR3 protein. Here the sample spans around 340,000 distinct CDR3 sequences, about 18% being singletons. Sequencing input: blood. The receptors here all came from a woman aged 25 to 39 with Graves' hyperthyroidism that later progressed to Graves' ophthalmopathy.

This clonotype was seen only a few times. The chain recombines TRBV6-1 with TRBJ2-4; D is perhaps TRBD1 (6 bases). The V end lost 3 bases, the J end lost 0 bases, and 21 bases lay between the germline ends. Germline lookup yields CDR1 MNHNS and CDR2 SASEGT. The CDR3 contains 19 residues. The CDR3 loop is CASSERGQQGNIAKNIQYF. DNA of the CDR3: TGTGCCAGCAGTGAGAGGGGCCAACAGGGTAATATAGCCAAAAACATTCAGTACTTC.

This clonotype has more than one count but fewer than ten. This rearrangement joins TRBV10-3 to TRBJ2-2; D possibly uses TRBD1 or TRBD2 (6 bases each). Trimming shortened V by 3 bases and J by 13 bases, and 18 bases separated the two germline ends. Per germline, CDR1 ENHRY and CDR2 SYGVKD. CDR3 size: 14 residues. CDR3 amino acids: CAISDPGAGLGLFF. CDR3 in DNA: TGTGCCATCAGTGACCCGGGGGCAGGGCTTGGGCTGTTTTTT.

This clonotype was seen repeatedly, ten times or more. This chain connects TRBV9 to TRBJ2-7; D tentatively fits TRBD1 or TRBD2 (5 bases each). V was clipped by 2 bases and J by 5 bases, with 14 bases between them. CDR3 length equals 14 residues. CDR1 is SGDLS and CDR2 is YYNGEE in the germline V gene. CDR3 in amino acids: CASSVGAGFDEQYF. Here the CDR3 DNA reads TGTGCCAGCAGCGTTGGGGCGGGTTTCGACGAGCAGTACTTC.

The rearrangement uses TRBV27 and TRBJ2-3; 11 bases align to TRBD2. V lost 2 bases, J lost 9 bases, and 13 bases stayed unmatched. Germline V gene sequence: CDR1 MNHEY, CDR2 SMNVEV (reference sequence). The CDR3 covers 17 residues. The chain's CDR3 is CASSLVMGLAELETQYF. The CDR3 nucleotides are TGTGCCAGCAGTTTAGTGATGGGACTAGCGGAACTCGAGACGCAGTATTTT.

This clonotype was counted at least ten times. The chain combines TRBV7-2 with TRBJ2-7; D is possibly TRBD1 (5 bases). V was cut by 4 bases and J by 0 bases, with 10 bases left in between. CDR1 is SGHTA, CDR2 FQGNSA, per germline. CDR3 length: 14 amino acids. CDR3 sequence (DNA): TGTGCCAGCAGCTGGGGTGGGGCCTCCTACGAGCAGTACTTC. Translation: CASSWGGASYEQYF.

Notes on this clonotype: The junction shows a germline mismatch at one end, possibly a read error. The chain recombines TRBV12-3 or TRBV12-4 with TRBJ2-7; D may be TRBD2 (6 bases). There are 11 residues in the CDR3. CDR3 DNA sequence: TGTGCCAGCAGGTCGGACTACGAGCAGTGCTTC. It translates to CASRSDYEQCF.

This clonotype has ten or more counts. The chain combines TRBV10-3 with TRBJ2-1; no clear D. Germline V gene lookup returns CDR1 ENHRY and CDR2 SYGVKD. The CDR3 totals 14 residues. Trimming removed 3 bases at V and 0 bases at J, with 6 bases between. The CDR3 here is CAISDPGSYNEQFF. In DNA, the CDR3 is TGTGCCATCAGTGACCCAGGCTCCTACAATGAGCAGTTCTTC.

This clonotype was detected a few times. The junction shows a germline mismatch at one end, possibly a read error. The CDR3 sequence is CASSYSTGYGCTF. The CDR3 DNA reads as TGTGCCAGCAGTTACTCGACAGGGTACGGCTGCACCTTC. This chain links TRBV6-5 with TRBJ1-2; 7 bases line up with TRBD1. This CDR3 is built from 13 residues. Germline loops: CDR1 MNHEY, CDR2 SVGAGI.

This clonotype was counted at least ten times. The CDR3 nucleotides read TGCAGCGTTGAAGATTGGGCCCAGGAGCAGTTCTTC. This translates into CSVEDWAQEQFF. The V call is TRBV29-1, the J call TRBJ2-1; D is unresolved. CDR1 and CDR2 (germline): SQVTM, ANQGSEA. V lost 0 bases and J lost 10, with 10 bases in between. The CDR3 extends over 12 amino acids.

V is TRBV19 and J is TRBJ2-7, with TRBD2 as a possible D gene (5 bases). Trimming stripped 5 bases from V and 6 bases from J, with 11 bases between. This CDR3 is built from 12 residues. CDR1 is LNHDA, CDR2 SQIVND, per germline (reference sequence). Here the CDR3 reads CASSAGLGEQYF. The DNA of the CDR3 is TGTGCCAGTAGTGCGGGTCTCGGCGAGCAGTACTTC.

Many counts were recorded for this clonotype. The chain carries TRBV2 and TRBJ2-1; 10 nucleotides align to TRBD1. Germline-derived CDR1 and CDR2 are SNHLY and FYNNEI. The CDR3 runs 18 residues. Losses at the gene ends were 6 bases for V and 8 bases for J; bases not matched to a gene: 19. This CDR3 is CASRGNPGQGFGWDEQFF. The CDR3 coding sequence is TGTGCCAGCAGAGGGAATCCGGGACAGGGGTTCGGATGGGATGAGCAGTTCTTC.

As concerns this clonotype: One end of the junction fails to match germline, which may point to a read error. The chain carries TRBV12-3 or TRBV12-4 and TRBJ1-1; tentative D call: TRBD1 (6 bases). The CDR3 runs 16 residues. CDR3 nucleotide sequence: TGTGCCAGCAGACCCTTGGGGGGCGCGGCGTACACTGGAGCTTTCTTT. The encoded protein is CASRPLGGAAYTGAFF.

This clonotype was seen repeatedly, ten times or more. The rearrangement links TRBV20-1 to TRBJ2-3; possible D gene TRBD1, 5 bases. Germline assignment: CDR1 DFQATT and CDR2 SNEGSKA (reference sequence). V was cut by 0 bases and J by 2 bases, with 15 bases left in between. The CDR3 contains 16 residues. In nucleotides, the CDR3 is TGCAGTGCTAGAGATATCAGGGTTGGGGACACAGATACGCAGTATTTT. It codes for CSARDIRVGDTDTQYF.

The chain joins TRBV12-5 to TRBJ1-1, with D hard to call. V was trimmed by 4 bases and J by 13 bases, leaving 13 bases between them. Germline lookup yields CDR1 LGHNT and CDR2 FRNRAP. The CDR3 loop spans 11 amino acids. CDR3 amino acids: CASGWETGIFF. The CDR3 DNA sequence: TGTGCTAGTGGTTGGGAAACCGGGATTTTCTTT.

The chain links TRBV7-6 to TRBJ1-1; D remains ambiguous. V lost 1 base, J lost 0 bases, and 12 bases lay in between. The CDR3 length is 16 residues. Germline V lookup: CDR1 SGHVS, CDR2 FNYEAQ. The CDR3 sequence: CASSLVPAGMNTEAFF. The CDR3 DNA follows: TGTGCCAGCAGCTTAGTCCCCGCGGGGATGAACACTGAAGCTTTCTTT.

V gene TRBV7-2 combines with J gene TRBJ1-5; a possible D gene is TRBD1 (5 bases). The CDR3 has 15 residues. The V and J ends lost 5 bases and 7 bases respectively, with 18 bases between them. The V gene's germline CDR1 is SGHTA and CDR2 FQGNSA. In DNA, the CDR3 is TGTGCCAGCAGCCCGCTCGGGACCCCAAACCAGCCCCAGCATTTT. This translates into CASSPLGTPNQPQHF.

The CDR3: CASSEIPGQGPIGTEAFF. The CDR3 DNA reads TGTGCCAGCAGCGAAATTCCGGGACAGGGGCCGATAGGCACTGAAGCTTTCTTT. This rearrangement joins TRBV3-1 to TRBJ1-1; 10 nucleotides match TRBD1. CDR3 size: 18 residues. The V and J ends lost 5 bases and 4 bases, in that order; junction bases with no gene match: 16. Looked up from germline, CDR1 is LGHDT and CDR2 is YNNKEL (reference sequence).

This clonotype was recorded at least ten times. The chain combines TRBV28 with TRBJ2-1; the match to TRBD2 covers 7 bases. V dropped 7 bases and J dropped 9; count of bases not matched to a gene: 6. Germline-derived CDR1 and CDR2 are MDHEN and SYDVKM. This CDR3 has 12 residues. This CDR3 is CASTGLGFEQFF. The CDR3 nucleotides are TGTGCCAGCACCGGACTAGGGTTTGAGCAGTTCTTC.

V usage is TRBV11-1 and J usage is TRBJ2-1; no definite D call. The CDR3 is 14 amino acids. Trimming removed 1 base from V and 4 bases from J, with 8 bases in between. Germline CDR1 reads SGHAT; CDR2 reads FQDESV (reference sequence). The CDR3, as DNA: TGTGCCAGCAGCTTAGACGGCGATTACAATGAGCAGTTCTTC. This sequence encodes CASSLDGDYNEQFF. Together with reference TRBV11-1 and TRBJ2-1, the CDR3 gives the full variable domain: EAEVAQSPRYKITEKSQAVAFWCDPISGHATLYWYRQILGQGPELLVQFQDESVVDDSQLPKDRFSAERLKGVDSTLKIQPAELGDSAMYLCASSLDGDYNEQFFGPGTRLTVL.

This clonotype was found many times. The gene calls are TRBV3-1 and TRBJ2-7, with 11 positions matching TRBD2. Germline CDR1 and CDR2: LGHDT and YNNKEL (reference sequence). The CDR3 spans 15 residues. V lost 5 bases, J lost 3 bases, and 6 bases stayed unmatched. CDR3 bases: TGTGCCAGCAGCACGACTAGCGGGAACTACTACGAGCAGTACTTC. Protein: CASSTTSGNYYEQYF.

This clonotype has a handful of counts. This sequence joins TRBV9 and TRBJ2-2; D possibly corresponds to TRBD2 (7 bases). Germline-derived CDR1 and CDR2 are SGDLS and YYNGEE. With 2 bases removed from V and 2 bases from J, the gap between germline ends came to 16 bases. This CDR3 contains 17 residues. In DNA form, the CDR3 reads TGTGCCAGCAGCGTTCGGGGGGCCTTAACTAACACCGGGGAGCTGTTTTTT. Translation gives CASSVRGALTNTGELFF.

This clonotype has more than one count but fewer than ten. V usage is TRBV6-5 and J usage is TRBJ1-2, with a weak D call TRBD1 (6 bases). The CDR3 is 15 residues long. Germline V lookup: CDR1 MNHEY, CDR2 SVGAGI. V lost 2 bases and J 5 bases, leaving 15 bases between the germline ends. CDR3 region: CASSYLRGGGYGYTF. The CDR3 bases are TGTGCCAGCAGTTACCTCCGGGGGGGCGGGTATGGCTACACCTTC.

The sample holds many counts of this clonotype. The chain carries TRBV28 and TRBJ2-1; 8 bases map to TRBD2. V trimming: 5 bases; J trimming: 7 bases; junction bases outside the gene matches: 7. The CDR3 covers 14 residues. From germline, CDR1 is MDHEN and CDR2 SYDVKM. The CDR3 coding sequence is TGTGCCAGCAGTAAGGGACTAGGGGGAAATGAGCAGTTCTTC. Protein sequence: CASSKGLGGNEQFF.

This clonotype was counted ten times or more. The chain recombines TRBV20-1 with TRBJ2-3, with TRBD1 identical over 11 bases. Germline loops: CDR1 DFQATT, CDR2 SNEGSKA (reference sequence). The CDR3 loop spans 14 amino acids. Unmatched junction bases numbered 5, after V lost 5 bases and J lost 4 bases. In DNA form, the CDR3 reads TGCAGTGCTGGCCGGACAGGGGGCTCAGATACGCAGTATTTT. The encoded protein is CSAGRTGGSDTQYF.

This clonotype has at least ten counts. This chain uses TRBV10-3 with TRBJ2-1, with D unclear. The CDR3 covers 14 residues. The V end was cut by 7 bases, the J end by 0 bases, with 10 bases between. Germline V gives CDR1 ENHRY, CDR2 SYGVKD. The CDR3 reads CAIKSESSYNEQFF. The CDR3 nucleotides are TGTGCCATCAAATCGGAGAGCTCCTACAATGAGCAGTTCTTC.

This clonotype showed up many times. V usage is TRBV20-1 and J usage is TRBJ1-1; the D gene is possibly TRBD1 (6 bases). Germline assignment: CDR1 DFQATT and CDR2 SNEGSKA (reference sequence). The CDR3 consists of 12 residues. The V and J ends lost 5 bases and 4 bases respectively, with 11 bases between them. CDR3 sequence (DNA): TGCAGTGCTTCACAGGGCCCCACTGAAGCTTTCTTT. It encodes CSASQGPTEAFF.

This clonotype showed up many times. The CDR3 coding sequence is TGTGCCAGCAGTGGTGTAAGGCAGATCCAAGAGACCCAGTACTTC. Its translation is CASSGVRQIQETQYF. The chain combines TRBV6-1 with TRBJ2-5; D gene ambiguous. The length of the CDR3 is 15 residues. Trimming took off 4 bases at V and 1 base at J, with 13 bases between the two ends. The V gene's germline CDR1 is MNHNS and CDR2 SASEGT.

This clonotype has a count of ten or more. This sequence joins TRBV6-5 and TRBJ2-2, with TRBD1 matching over 8 bases. There are 16 residues in the CDR3. Germline-derived CDR1 and CDR2 are MNHEY and SVGAGI. Unmatched junction bases numbered 9, after V lost 2 bases and J lost 7 bases. CDR3 nucleotide sequence: TGTGCCAGCAGTTACGGCGCAGGGGGCTTGGGCGGGGAGCTGTTTTTT. This gives the protein CASSYGAGGLGGELFF.